The 11 T cell receptor beta chains below were found in one sample sequenced in a study of long-term antiretroviral therapy in people with HIV. Assay version v3.0 of immunoSEQ was used, and it was run at survey level. Sequencing used immunoSEQ multiplex PCR; TCRdb keeps in-frame clones, though not all of them. The sample lists 7,500 to 8,500 clones; roughly 80% were seen once. The source was unsorted PBMCs, collected 2.5 to 2.6 years before starting antiretroviral therapy. Source of these receptors: a man aged 35 to 55 with HIV.

Worth noting for this clone: The limits of the CDR3 on the DNA are not certain, so only TCRdb's listed CDR3 is given. The rearrangement joins TRBV21-1 to TRBJ1-5. TRBV21-1 is a known pseudogene. The CDR3 spans 16 residues, counting both ends. The CDR3 reads CASSKGVGEGNQPQHF.

The V gene is TRBV7-8, the J gene TRBJ1-2; TRBD1 matches at 8 bases. The CDR3 extends over 17 amino acids. With V trimmed by 0 bases and J by 3 bases, 9 bases remained unmatched. CDR1 is SGHVS, CDR2 FQNEAQ, per germline. This CDR3 is CASSLASNRGKDYGYTF. As DNA, the CDR3 is TGTGCCAGCAGCTTAGCTTCTAACAGGGGGAAAGACTATGGCTACACCTTC.

This clone showed up just once. J is TRBJ2-2 and V is TRBV9; D not resolved. The CDR3 extends over 15 amino acids. Germline-derived CDR1 and CDR2 are SGDLS and YYNGEE. Between the trimmed V and J ends, which lost 0 bases and 5 bases, there was a span of 11 bases. CDR3 region: CASSVDPGRTGELFF. The CDR3 nucleotides are TGTGCCAGCAGCGTAGACCCCGGCAGGACCGGGGAGCTGTTTTTT.

This clone has just a few counts. The chain is built from TRBV2 and TRBJ2-2, with 12 bases identical to TRBD2. The J segment lost 4 bases and the V segment lost 7 bases, leaving 4 bases of the junction unmatched. CDR3 size: 15 residues. Germline lookup yields CDR1 SNHLY and CDR2 FYNNEI. CDR3 coding DNA: TGTGCCAGCAATCTAGCGGGGGGGGGCACCGGGGAGCTGTTTTTT. It specifies CASNLAGGGTGELFF.

J is TRBJ2-2 and V is TRBV7-6, with D possibly TRBD1 on 6 matching bases. Trimming removed 6 bases from V and 1 base from J, with 9 bases in between. This CDR3 region has 14 residues. The germline gives CDR1 SGHVS, CDR2 FNYEAQ. The CDR3 is CASRTTGNTGELFF. CDR3 bases: TGTGCCAGCAGGACGACAGGGAACACCGGGGAGCTGTTTTTT.

The chain uses TRBV19 and TRBJ2-3; no clear D gene. Germline loops: CDR1 LNHDA, CDR2 SQIVND (reference sequence). The CDR3 totals 12 residues. V lost 6 bases and J lost 6, with 10 bases in between. CDR3 DNA sequence: TGTGCCAGTAGCCGAAGGGTGGATACGCAGTATTTT. Translated, it gives CASSRRVDTQYF. Filled out from reference TRBV19 and TRBJ2-3, the complete variable domain reads DGGITQSPKYLFRKEGQNVTLSCEQNLNHDAMYWYRQDPGQGLRLIYYSQIVNDFQKGDIAEGYSVSREKKESFPLTVTSAQKNPTAFYLCASSRRVDTQYFGPGTRLTVL.

The chain is built from TRBV21-1 and TRBJ1-1. TRBV21-1 is reported as a pseudogene. The CDR3 is 13 amino acids. For the CDR3, the DNA is TGTGCCAGCAGCCTCGCCGATGGCACTGAAGCTTTCTTT. Residues: CASSLADGTEAFF.

The chain couples TRBV27 to TRBJ1-1; 8 bases agree with TRBD1. Germline assignment: CDR1 MNHEY and CDR2 SMNVEV (reference sequence). J gave up 1 base and V 2 bases, and 3 bases lay outside the gene matches. CDR3 length equals 15 residues. The CDR3 region has the DNA TGTGCCAGCAGTTTAGCTGGACAGGGGAACACTGAAGCTTTCTTT. Its protein is CASSLAGQGNTEAFF.

The V call is TRBV18, the J call TRBJ2-6, with D unclear. Trimming took off 4 bases at V and 0 bases at J, with 4 bases between the two ends. In germline, CDR1 is KGHSH, CDR2 LQKENI. The CDR3 has 14 residues. CDR3 in amino acids: CASSRASGANVLTF. DNA for the CDR3: TGTGCCAGCTCACGAGCCTCTGGGGCCAACGTCCTGACTTTC.

The chain joins TRBV7-8 to TRBJ1-3; TRBD1 aligns across 8 bases. This CDR3 comprises 16 residues. Losses at the gene ends were 5 bases for V and 0 bases for J; bases not matched to a gene: 6. CDR1 SGHVS and CDR2 FQNEAQ come from the germline V gene. CDR3: CASSSGTGYSGNTIYF. The CDR3 DNA is TGTGCCAGCAGCAGCGGGACAGGTTACTCTGGAAACACCATATATTTT.

The chain links TRBV29-1 to TRBJ1-1; 11 nucleotides line up with TRBD1. Germline values: CDR1 SQVTM, CDR2 ANQGSEA. This CDR3 comprises 12 residues. The trim removed 7 bases at V and 4 bases at J, leaving 2 bases unmatched. The CDR3 DNA reads TGCAGCGCCGGGACAGGGGGCACTGAAGCTTTCTTT. Its translation is CSAGTGGTEAFF.